This T cell receptor beta chain emerged from a study of blood T cell repertoires in COVID-19. The protocol was immunoSEQ multiplex PCR, while the TCRdb copy is restricted to in-frame clones and leaves out a portion. The data contain around 200,000 clones, about 90% of them singletons. Germline values: CDR1 LGHNA, CDR2 YSLEER. V was cut by 3 bases and J by 3 bases, with 15 bases left in between. The CDR3 runs 15 residues. The chain carries TRBV4-3 and TRBJ2-7, with D possibly matching TRBD1 (6 bases). This TCR came from a man in his thirties or forties who had recovered from COVID-19. The sample taken for sequencing was PBMCs or T cells enriched from blood (not recorded which). Here the CDR3 DNA reads TGCGCCAGCAGCCAGTCCGGGACACCAAACTACGAGCAGTACTTC. This encodes CASSQSGTPNYEQYF.